This paragraph covers one TCR beta chain sequence. The sample holds many counts of this clonotype. Its antigen target is currently unknown. Per-base quality was not reported, and no clone a single base away is much larger than it. The CDR3 goes from the cysteine to the phenylalanine over 13 residues. The kept DNA is CDR3 alone, 39 bases in frame from the first base. CDR1 and CDR2 (MNHEY, SMNVEV) derive from the germline V gene (reference sequence). V drops 1 base and J drops 4 bases, leaving 7 bases in between. The sample originates from a study of spatial heterogeneity in lung cancer (dated by TCRdb to the late 2010s). Context from the whole study: More beta-chain than alpha-chain transcripts were consistently detected, likely reflecting higher beta-chain transcript abundance. In non-small cell lung cancer, the study made a quantitative comparison of TCR alpha and beta repertoires among multiple tumor regions, matched nontumor lung and blood. Nonsynonymous mutation counts, determined by whole-exome sequencing of tumor tissue, were related to features of the TCR repertoire. In the raw uncorrected reads, each unique combination of TCR and UMI appeared more than ten times on average. At surgery, hundreds of tumor regions, 64 matched nontumor lung samples and fewer than 60 PBMC samples were TCR-sequenced for both alpha and beta chains.

Broader findings and caveats from the paper: Ubiquitous expanded tumor TCRs showed up in blood more often at tumor resection than at routine follow-up. Additional single-cell paired TCR alpha and beta sequencing was considered necessary to confirm, at a functional level, the hypothesis that regional TCRs recognize regional mutations.

The sample's time point label, decoded: sample taken at primary tumor resection. TCR sequencing used whole RNA extracted from tumor and nontumor lung tissue, or from cryopreserved PBMC samples, without cell sorting. Donors were 65 to 85 patients with early-stage, untreated non-small cell lung cancer from the lung TRACERx cohort. A patient was chosen for TCR sequencing only when enough RNA was available from at least two tumor regions. Library preparation employed 5' RACE. These reads were obtained on a NextSeq 500. The TCR library protocol attached a unique molecular identifier to each TCR cDNA molecule to allow correction of PCR and sequencing errors. The authors' analysis ran thus. TCR identification, UMI-based error correction and CDR3 extraction were performed with Decombinator tools. Expanded TCRs were defined as those above a frequency of 2 per 1,000, corresponding to the top 1% of the tumor frequency distribution. Each repertoire was subsampled 100 times to 5,000 TCRs, after which Renyi diversity was computed with the R vegan package. To build CDR3 similarity networks, amino acid triplet string-kernel similarity was used, and CDR3s were connected when their pairwise similarity was above 0.82. TCRdb passed the public sequencing reads through fastp at Q25 and MiXCR, retaining productive beta sequences. Each record represents a unique CDR3 protein, reported with the most common genes and DNA among its rows. None of the V and J calls come from the authors' own analysis; TCRdb made them. The sample yields some 40,000 distinct CDR3 sequences; 4% to 6% were counted once. The ten largest account for about 25% of the sample.

The material was PBMCs, obtained at surgery. The V and J segments used are TRBV27 and TRBJ2-5, with no reliable assignment of the D segment. This clonotype was sampled from a female donor with early-stage non-small cell lung cancer. The CDR3 here reads CASSLFPGETQYF. The nucleotide sequence is TGTGCCAGCAGTTTATTCCCCGGAGAGACCCAGTACTTC.